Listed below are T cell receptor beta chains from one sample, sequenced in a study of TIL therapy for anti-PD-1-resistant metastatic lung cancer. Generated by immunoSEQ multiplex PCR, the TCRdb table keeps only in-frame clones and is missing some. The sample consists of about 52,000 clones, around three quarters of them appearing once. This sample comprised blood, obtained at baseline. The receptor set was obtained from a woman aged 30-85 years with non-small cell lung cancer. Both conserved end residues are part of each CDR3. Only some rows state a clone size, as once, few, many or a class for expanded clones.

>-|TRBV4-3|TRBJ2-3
CASSQDRTSGGDTQYF
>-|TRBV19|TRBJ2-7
CASNPTGETDEQYF
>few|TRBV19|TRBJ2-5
CASSLNQETQYF
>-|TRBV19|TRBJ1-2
CASSMRPDKNYGYTF
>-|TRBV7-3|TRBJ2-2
CASSFNVVGELFF
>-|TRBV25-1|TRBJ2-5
CASSATSGGTQYF
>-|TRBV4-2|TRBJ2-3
CASSPSSTDTQYF
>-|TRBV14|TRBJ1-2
CASSQASGRGYTF
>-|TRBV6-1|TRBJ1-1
CASSDGDSAEAFF
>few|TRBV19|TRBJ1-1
CASTRTEGPGGTEAFF
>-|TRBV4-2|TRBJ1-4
CASSQGARAANEKLFF
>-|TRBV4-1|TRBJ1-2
CASSPLGGAANYGYTF
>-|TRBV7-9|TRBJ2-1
CASSSLSGQGGYNEQFF
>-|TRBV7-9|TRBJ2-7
CASSSEGVAGPSFYEQYF
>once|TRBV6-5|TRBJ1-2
CASSYSGSNYGYTF
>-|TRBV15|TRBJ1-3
CATSDSSRGLFGNTIYF
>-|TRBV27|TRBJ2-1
CASVGAGPMGGSYNEQFF
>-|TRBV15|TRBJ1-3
CATSSGKRWQGTNTIYF
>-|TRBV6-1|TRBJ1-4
CASSARGGTNEKLFF
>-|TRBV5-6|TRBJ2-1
CASSWGAGALDEQFF
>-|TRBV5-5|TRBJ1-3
CASSFGPQGPSGNTIYF
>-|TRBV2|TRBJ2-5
CASLEGTAQKTQYF
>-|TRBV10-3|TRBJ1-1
CAISEGATGGTEAFF
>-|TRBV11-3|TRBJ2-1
CASSPAGAYNEQFF
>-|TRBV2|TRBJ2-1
CASSDLSAGVFYNEQFF
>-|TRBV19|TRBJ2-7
CASNDDSYEQYF
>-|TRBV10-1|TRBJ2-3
CASSERGGVGIDTQYF
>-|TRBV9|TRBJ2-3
CASSEPRSGQGTDTQYF
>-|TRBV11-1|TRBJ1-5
CASSIGGHNQPQHF
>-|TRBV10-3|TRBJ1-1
CAIREGGDTEAFF
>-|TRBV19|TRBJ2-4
CASSIRSPAKNIQYF
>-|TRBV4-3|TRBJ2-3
CASSQDSGLAGPTDTQYF
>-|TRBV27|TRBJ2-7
CASTSGRHAGAATREQYF
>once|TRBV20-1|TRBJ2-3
CSARTDTQYF
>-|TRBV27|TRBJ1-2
CASSLQGDPNYGYTF